Following are 7 T cell receptor beta chains from one sample sequenced in a study of PD-L1 blockade in urothelial cancer. Data came from immunoSEQ multiplex PCR; TCRdb stores just in-frame clones and leaves some out. The sample lists roughly 45,000 clones; about 90% were seen once. Material: PBMCs, obtained around atezolizumab (anti-PD-L1) treatment. Receptors originate from a man in his sixties with urothelial cancer.

V gene TRBV5-1 combines with J gene TRBJ2-3, with 8 bases lining up with TRBD2. Per germline, CDR1 SGHRS and CDR2 YFSETQ. The CDR3 has 18 amino acids. Trimming took 4 bases from V and 1 from J; bases not matched to a gene: 14. DNA of the CDR3: TGCGCCAGCAGCATATACCCCGGGGCGGGGGGCGGCACAGATACGCAGTATTTT. This encodes CASSIYPGAGGGTDTQYF.

The chain is built from TRBV27 and TRBJ2-5, with 8 bases aligning to TRBD1. J lost 5 bases, V lost 4 bases, and 9 bases had no gene match. CDR3 length: 15 amino acids. Germline V gene lookup returns CDR1 MNHEY and CDR2 SMNVEV (reference sequence). The CDR3 here is CASSSDRGGSETQYF. DNA for the CDR3: TGTGCCAGCAGTTCCGACAGGGGAGGATCGGAGACCCAGTACTTC.

The chain is built from TRBV19 and TRBJ1-2; TRBD1 agrees at 7 bases. The germline CDR1 and CDR2 sequences are LNHDA and SQIVND (reference sequence). V trimming: 10 bases; J trimming: 4 bases; junction bases outside the gene matches: 15. This CDR3 is built from 15 residues. CDR3 bases: TGTGCCACACAGACAGGGCAATCTCCGGTCTATGGCTACACCTTC. The encoded protein is CATQTGQSPVYGYTF. Complete variable domain (other parts from reference TRBV19 and TRBJ1-2): DGGITQSPKYLFRKEGQNVTLSCEQNLNHDAMYWYRQDPGQGLRLIYYSQIVNDFQKGDIAEGYSVSREKKESFPLTVTSAQKNPTAFYLCATQTGQSPVYGYTFGSGTRLTVV.

The chain is built from TRBV28 and TRBJ2-5; D perhaps matches TRBD1 (6 bases). In germline, CDR1 is MDHEN, CDR2 SYDVKM. The CDR3 is 13 amino acids. Trimming took 5 bases from V and 5 from J, leaving 12 bases between them. CDR3 in amino acids: CASSEGGRETQYF. As DNA, the CDR3 is TGTGCCAGCAGTGAAGGGGGTCGGGAGACCCAGTACTTC.

J is TRBJ2-7 and V is TRBV7-2; 11 bases map to TRBD1. Germline assignment: CDR1 SGHTA and CDR2 FQGNSA. V gave up 5 bases and J gave up 6 bases; unmatched junction bases: 9. The length of the CDR3 is 15 residues. In DNA, the CDR3 is TGTGCCAGCAGCAACCCGGGACAGGGGGATTTCGAGCAGTACTTC. Encoded protein: CASSNPGQGDFEQYF.

In its sample, this clone was seen a few times. The rearrangement links TRBV12-5 to TRBJ2-7; 11 bases map to TRBD1. Germline CDR1 and CDR2: LGHNT and FRNRAP. Trimming at V came to 5 bases and at J to 3 bases, leaving 9 bases not matched to a gene. The length of the CDR3 is 16 residues. The CDR3 sequence: CASGPGPGQGVYEQYF. As DNA, the CDR3 is TGTGCTAGTGGTCCTGGTCCGGGACAGGGGGTCTACGAGCAGTACTTC. Variable domain in full (rest from reference TRBV12-5 and TRBJ2-7): DARVTQTPRHKVTEMGQEVTMRCQPILGHNTVFWYRQTMMQGLELLAYFRNRAPLDDSGMPKDRFSAEMPDATLATLKIQPSEPRDSAVYFCASGPGPGQGVYEQYFGPGTRLTVT.

The V gene is TRBV5-4, the J gene TRBJ2-1, with TRBD1 identical over 9 bases. Germline loops: CDR1 SGHNT, CDR2 YYREEE (reference sequence). The CDR3 covers 17 residues. The ends lost 4 bases at V and 6 bases at J; junction bases unmatched: 14. CDR3 loop: CASSGTIKGQGPNEQFF. The CDR3 nucleotides are TGTGCCAGCAGCGGAACGATTAAGGGACAGGGTCCCAATGAGCAGTTCTTC.